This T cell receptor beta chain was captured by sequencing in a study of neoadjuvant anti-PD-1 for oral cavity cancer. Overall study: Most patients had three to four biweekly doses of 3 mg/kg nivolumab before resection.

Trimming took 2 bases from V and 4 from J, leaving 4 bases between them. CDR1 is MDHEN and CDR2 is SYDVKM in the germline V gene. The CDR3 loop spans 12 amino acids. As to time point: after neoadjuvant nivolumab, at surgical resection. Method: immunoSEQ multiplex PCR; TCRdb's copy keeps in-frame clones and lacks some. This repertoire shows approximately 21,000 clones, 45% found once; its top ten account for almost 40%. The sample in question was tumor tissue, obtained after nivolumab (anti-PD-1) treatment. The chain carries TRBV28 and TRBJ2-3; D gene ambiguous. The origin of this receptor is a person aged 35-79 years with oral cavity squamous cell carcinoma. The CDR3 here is CASSLGADTQYF. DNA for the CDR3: TGTGCCAGCAGTTTAGGCGCAGATACGCAGTATTTT.